The rows below give T cell receptor beta chains drawn from one sample of a study of T cells in Graves' hyperthyroidism and ophthalmopathy. TCRdb recomputed calls from the multiplex PCR reads with MiXCR, one row per CDR3 protein. The data show roughly 840,000 distinct CDR3 sequences, with 35% to 45% seen just once and around 10% held by the top ten. Sequenced sample: blood. The receptors were sampled from a man between 18 and 29 years old with Graves' hyperthyroidism. Both conserved end residues are part of each CDR3.

TRBV10-3,CAISASGSYNEQFF
TRBV5-1,CASSSGTSWTGELFF
TRBV2,CASSAPAGGRGETQYF
TRBV7-2,CASSFGQGGASQHF
TRBV7-2,CASSSYRGPSWNTIYF
TRBV10-3,CASSEAPTAYEQYF
TRBV29-1,CSSYSTSGETQYF
TRBV12-3/TRBV12-4,CASSFGTGRTPLHF
TRBV7-9,CASSPEGDATNEKLFF
TRBV29-1,CSVKAVAEANTGELFF
TRBV20-1,CSARDQDRVGQPQHF
TRBV19,CASSLTEDYGYTF
TRBV9,CASSAPTENTEAFF
TRBV19,CASVKSRDSNQPQHF
TRBV6-6,CASSYGQVDEQYF
TRBV7-9,CASSSWGNSPLHF
TRBV10-3,CAISEGSGTSGYEQYF
TRBV12-3/TRBV12-4,CASSFVGLGREETQYF
TRBV7-2,CASSSGQLNYGYTIYF
TRBV19,CASTPPGTEAFF
TRBV5-1,CASTLNRGKDEKLFF
TRBV6-6,CALQSGANVLTF
TRBV2,CASRWTGPEKLFF
TRBV15,CATSPPDRGFLGYTF
TRBV20-1,CSASGRVTYEQYF
TRBV20-1,CSARAQGSQPQHF
TRBV6-5,CASSRMDRGIGETQYF
TRBV15,CATSFGQVSYEQYF
TRBV20-1,CSARGQGQRGDSYEQYF
TRBV7-3,CASSLRDLRETQYF
TRBV29-1,CSTRGGWNTEAFF
TRBV10-3,CAISGDSNQPQHF
TRBV2,CAPTGTASYEQYF
TRBV9,CASSVGDRALGYTF
TRBV7-8,CASSPSAGGQETQYF
TRBV6-1,CASSGSQETQYF
TRBV7-9,CASSSETGELFF
TRBV7-9,CASSLRGKKNTEAFF
TRBV7-2,CASSRNRDYEQYF
TRBV27,CASLGRTEAFF
TRBV29-1,CSVEYGTGTQYF
TRBV7-9,CASSSNFTNTEAFF
TRBV20-1,CSASPRGAYEQYF
TRBV25-1,CASSVDWLPGTEAFF
TRBV27,CASSTARGPQHF
TRBV10-3,CAISATILMNTGELFF
TRBV6-1,CASSESSRAGANVLTF
TRBV9,CASRPNRDPHLRYF
TRBV10-3,CAISVTGTSGGEQFF
TRBV2,CASSLSLRETEAFF
TRBV12-3/TRBV12-4,CASRPGSSYEQYF
TRBV9,CASSVGGELKRTQYF